This TCR beta chain emerged from a study of CD8 T cells in ankylosing spondylitis. The CDR3 contains 14 residues. The germline CDR1 and CDR2 sequences are SEHNR and FQNEAQ (reference sequence). Trimming left V 5 bases short and J 3 bases short, with 14 bases between. About this clonotype: Its antigen is not identified.

A single record per CDR3 protein comes from TCRdb applying MiXCR to the 5' RACE reads. The data contain under 950,000 distinct CDR3 sequences, roughly 19% of them singletons. General study findings and limits: What seemed typical of ankylosing spondylitis blood was a TCR beta motif built from roughly eight highly homologous variants.

The chain uses TRBV7-9 and TRBJ2-7; D may be TRBD1 (5 bases). The sample consisted of blood, either unsorted or a sorted T cell fraction (not recorded which). The receptor comes from a male donor with ankylosing spondylitis. This CDR3 reads CASSRGRSNYEQYF. The CDR3 bases are TGTGCCAGCAGCAGGGGCAGGTCCAACTACGAGCAGTACTTC.